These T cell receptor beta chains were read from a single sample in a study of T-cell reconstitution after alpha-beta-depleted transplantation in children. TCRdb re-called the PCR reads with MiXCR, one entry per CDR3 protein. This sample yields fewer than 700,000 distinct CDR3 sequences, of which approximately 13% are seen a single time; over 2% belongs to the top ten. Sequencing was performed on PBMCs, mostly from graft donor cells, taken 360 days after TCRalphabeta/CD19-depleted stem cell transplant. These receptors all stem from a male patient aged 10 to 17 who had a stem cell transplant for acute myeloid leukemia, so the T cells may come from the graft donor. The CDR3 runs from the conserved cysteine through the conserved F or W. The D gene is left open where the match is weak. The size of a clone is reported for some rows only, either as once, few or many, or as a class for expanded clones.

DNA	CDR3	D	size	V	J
TGCAGCGTTGTTTCAGGTGGCAGGTCCTACGAGCAGTACTTC	CSVVSGGRSYEQYF	-	-	TRBV29-1	TRBJ2-7
TGTGCCAGCAGTTACTCGATCCCTTTAATCCCGGGTCGCACAGGAGTCTACGGGGATGAAAAACTGTTTTTT	CASSYSIPLIPGRTGVYGDEKLFF	-	-	TRBV6-5	TRBJ1-4
TGTGCCAGCCTCGTAGGGAGGATTCCCAGTCAGCCCCAGCATTTT	CASLVGRIPSQPQHF	-	few	TRBV28	TRBJ1-5
TGTGCCAGTCGGGGAATCACAGATACGCAGTATTTT	CASRGITDTQYF	-	-	TRBV6-5	TRBJ2-3
TGCAGTGCTTTTGGACTAGGCGAAGAGAGGCAGTACTTC	CSAFGLGEERQYF	TRBD2	few	TRBV20-1	TRBJ2-7
TGTGCCAGCAGCCCATTCAGGGGGCGAGAGACCCAGTACTTC	CASSPFRGRETQYF	TRBD1	-	TRBV6-1	TRBJ2-5
TGCAGCGTTGAACTGTGGGCGGGAACTAACACAGATACGCAGTATTTT	CSVELWAGTNTDTQYF	-	-	TRBV29-1	TRBJ2-3
TGCGCCAGCAGCCCAGCACAGGGGCTGGCCTACGAGCAGTACTTC	CASSPAQGLAYEQYF	TRBD1	-	TRBV5-1	TRBJ2-7
TGTGCCAGCAGTTACTCAGGACTAGCGGGAGGCCACTCTGGGGCCAACGTCCTGACTTTC	CASSYSGLAGGHSGANVLTF	TRBD2	-	TRBV6-2/TRBV6-3	TRBJ2-6
TGTGCCAGCAGTTTAGGAGCTACTGGGGCCAACGTCCTGACTTTC	CASSLGATGANVLTF	-	many	TRBV12-3/TRBV12-4	TRBJ2-6
TGTGCCAGCAGTTACCCCCTCAACAATGAGCAGTTCTTC	CASSYPLNNEQFF	-	many	TRBV6-2/TRBV6-3	TRBJ2-1
TGCAGCGTTTACTCGGGACAGGGGCCGAACACTGAAGCTTTCTTT	CSVYSGQGPNTEAFF	TRBD1	few	TRBV29-1	TRBJ1-1
TGCAGCGGATGGGCAGGGACTTATGGCTACACCTTC	CSGWAGTYGYTF	-	-	TRBV29-1	TRBJ1-2
TGCAGCGTTGATTACCAGGTCGAGCTAGCGGTAGACAATGAGCAGTTCTTC	CSVDYQVELAVDNEQFF	TRBD2	many	TRBV29-1	TRBJ2-1
TGTGCCAGCAGCCAGAGGACTAGCGGGAGATACACAGATACGCAGTATTTT	CASSQRTSGRYTDTQYF	TRBD2	-	TRBV7-2	TRBJ2-3
TGTGCCAGCATCGACCCAAGGGGATTTAGCACAGATACGCAGTATTTT	CASIDPRGFSTDTQYF	-	-	TRBV6-2/TRBV6-3	TRBJ2-3
TGTGCCAGCAGCGACGGGACAACGGCCTACGAGCAGTACTTC	CASSDGTTAYEQYF	-	few	TRBV13	TRBJ2-7
TGTGCCAGCAGCCCGGGAGGGGGAGACACTGAAGCTTTCTTT	CASSPGGGDTEAFF	-	few	TRBV12-3/TRBV12-4	TRBJ1-1
TGCGCCAGCAGCCTCGGACTAGCGGGAGAACACGACGAGCAGTACTTC	CASSLGLAGEHDEQYF	TRBD2	few	TRBV4-3	TRBJ2-7
TGCAGTGCTAGGACAGGGACCCCCGGGGGGTCACCCCTCCACTTT	CSARTGTPGGSPLHF	TRBD1	few	TRBV20-1	TRBJ1-6
TGTGCCAGCAGCTTGGGCCTATATGAGACCCAGTACTTC	CASSLGLYETQYF	-	-	TRBV5-5	TRBJ2-5
TGTGCCAGCAGTCGGGAGGAACAAGAGACCCAGTACTTC	CASSREEQETQYF	TRBD2	few	TRBV6-1	TRBJ2-5
TGTGCCAGCAGCCGTACGACAGGGCTGCTAGCCAAAAACATTCAGTACTTC	CASSRTTGLLAKNIQYF	TRBD1	-	TRBV7-9	TRBJ2-4
TGTGCCAGCCTTCTAAGGGGAGATGGCTACACCTTC	CASLLRGDGYTF	-	-	TRBV28	TRBJ1-2
TGTGCCAGCAGCGTAGCGACAGGCGTAGGCGAAAAACTGTTTTTT	CASSVATGVGEKLFF	-	-	TRBV9	TRBJ1-4
TGTGCCAGCAGCTTGAGCGGGAGGGCCTCCCGTACGCAGTATTTT	CASSLSGRASRTQYF	TRBD2	few	TRBV5-5	TRBJ2-3